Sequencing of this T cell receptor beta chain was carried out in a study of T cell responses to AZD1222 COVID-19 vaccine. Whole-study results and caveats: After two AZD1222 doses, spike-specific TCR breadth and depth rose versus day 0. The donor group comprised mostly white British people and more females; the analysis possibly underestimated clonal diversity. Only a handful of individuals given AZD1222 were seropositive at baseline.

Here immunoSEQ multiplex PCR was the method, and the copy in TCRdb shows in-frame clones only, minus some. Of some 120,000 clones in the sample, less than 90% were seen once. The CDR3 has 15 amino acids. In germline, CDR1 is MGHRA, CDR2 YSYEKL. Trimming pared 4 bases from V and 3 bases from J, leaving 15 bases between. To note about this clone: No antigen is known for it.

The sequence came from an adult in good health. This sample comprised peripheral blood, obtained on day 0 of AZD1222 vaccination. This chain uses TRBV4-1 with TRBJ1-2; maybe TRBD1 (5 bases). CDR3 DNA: TGCGCCAGCAGCCTAGCCGCGGGGGATCACTATGGCTACACCTTC. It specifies CASSLAAGDHYGYTF.